Listed below are T cell receptor beta chains from one sample, sequenced in a study of T cell repertoires in cytomegalovirus infection. TCRdb redid the calling of the reads with MiXCR, one entry per CDR3 protein. The sample has approximately 190,000 distinct CDR3 sequences; about 28% are singletons. The sample comprised PBMCs. Receptor source: a human donor in good health (CMV status not recorded). Some clones in this sample may be carry-over from other donors' samples. Each CDR3 is given with its conserved first and last residue. A D gene is named only where the DNA matches it firmly. Clone size is given for some rows only: seen once, a few or many times, or a class if the clone is expanded.

V	D	J	size	length	DNA	CDR3
TRBV6-6	-	TRBJ1-1	few	15	TGTGCCAGCAGGAATCCCGGGCCGGAGGACACTGAAGCTTTCTTT	CASRNPGPEDTEAFF
TRBV12-3/TRBV12-4	-	TRBJ2-3	many	15	TGTGCCAGCAGCACCAGGACAAAAGGGACAGATACGCAGTATTTT	CASSTRTKGTDTQYF
TRBV7-2	TRBD2	TRBJ2-1	many	18	TGTGCCAGCAGCCCCAGGACTAGCGGGGGCCCCGACGTGGCGGAGCAGTTCTTC	CASSPRTSGGPDVAEQFF
TRBV19	TRBD1	TRBJ1-2	few	16	TGTGCCAGTAGTATCCCAGGGACAGGGGAGATCTATGGCTACACCTTC	CASSIPGTGEIYGYTF
TRBV5-1	-	TRBJ1-1	-	14	TGCGCCAGCAGCTTGGGGGACACGAACACTGAAGCTTTCTTT	CASSLGDTNTEAFF
TRBV7-8	-	TRBJ1-1	few	13	TGTGCCAGCAGCTTTGGGGGTTGGACTGAAGCTTTCTTT	CASSFGGWTEAFF
TRBV19	-	TRBJ1-2	few	13	TGTGCCAGTAGTCCCCGGGTGGACTATGGCTACACCTTC	CASSPRVDYGYTF
TRBV7-9	TRBD1	TRBJ2-7	many	14	TGTGCCAGCAGCTTAGGGGACAGCCTTTGGGAGCAGTACTTC	CASSLGDSLWEQYF
TRBV6-2/TRBV6-3	-	TRBJ1-6	-	12	TGTGCCAGCAGGAACAGGAATTCACCCCTCCACTTT	CASRNRNSPLHF
TRBV7-2	-	TRBJ2-5	-	10	TGTGCCAGCAGTCCCGCTAACCTAGGATTC	CASSPANLGF
TRBV7-2	TRBD2	TRBJ2-2	medium-sized	16	TGTGCCAGCAGCTCAGGACTAGCGGGGGCTACCGGGGAGCTGTTTTTT	CASSSGLAGATGELFF
TRBV7-8	TRBD2	TRBJ2-3	many	17	TGTGCCAGCCTGGGACTAGCGGGGGGGCCGAGCACAGATACGCAGTATTTT	CASLGLAGGPSTDTQYF
TRBV11-2	-	TRBJ1-5	-	13	TGTGCCAGCAGCTTACACGCCAATCAGCCCCAGCATTTT	CASSLHANQPQHF
TRBV7-8	TRBD1	TRBJ2-5	many	16	TGTGCCAGCAGCGTCCCGGGACAGGGGGCGGGTGAGACCCAGTACTTC	CASSVPGQGAGETQYF
TRBV2	TRBD1	TRBJ1-2	-	12	TGTGCCCAGGGGGCATCAAACTATGGCTACACCTTC	CAQGASNYGYTF
TRBV7-6	-	TRBJ2-1	-	14	TGTGCCAGCAGCTTAGTGCAGGAATACAATGAGCAGTTCTTC	CASSLVQEYNEQFF
TRBV2	-	TRBJ2-7	-	14	TGTGCCAGCAGTATACTACCGGGCTCCTACGAGCAGTACTTC	CASSILPGSYEQYF
TRBV10-3	TRBD1	TRBJ2-7	-	14	TGTGCCATCAGCGGGACAGTATATTCCTACGAGCAGTACTTC	CAISGTVYSYEQYF
TRBV20-1	TRBD1	TRBJ1-2	few	13	TGCAGTGCCCGCGGACAGGGCCAGGGCGGCTACACCTTC	CSARGQGQGGYTF
TRBV5-6	-	TRBJ1-5	-	17	TGTGCCAGCAGCTTGGGCAGGGCTGCCTCTAGCAATCAGCCCCAGCATTTT	CASSLGRAASSNQPQHF
TRBV6-1	TRBD1	TRBJ2-2	-	18	TGTGCCAGCAGTGTTGGGTCCGGGACAGGGGTGTGGACCGGGGAGCTGTTTTTT	CASSVGSGTGVWTGELFF
TRBV7-8	TRBD1	TRBJ2-2	-	15	TGTGCCAGCAGCACCCGGACAGGAAAAACCGGGGAGCTGTTTTTT	CASSTRTGKTGELFF
TRBV7-2	-	TRBJ2-7	many	14	TGTGCCAGCAGCTTAACGGCAGGGTTATACGAGCAGTACTTC	CASSLTAGLYEQYF
TRBV7-8	-	TRBJ1-1	-	14	TGTGCCAGCAGTAACGCGGGGGGCGCTGATGAAGCTTTCTTT	CASSNAGGADEAFF
TRBV7-2	-	TRBJ1-2	-	14	TGTGCCAGCAGCTTCTCTCAGGACAACTATGGCTACACCTTC	CASSFSQDNYGYTF
TRBV7-9	TRBD1	TRBJ2-7	-	11	TGTGCCAGCAGCTTAGAAAGGGGGCTGTACTTC	CASSLERGLYF
TRBV15	-	TRBJ1-1	-	13	TGTGCCACCAGCACAGGGTTCTTGGCTGAAGCTTTCTTT	CATSTGFLAEAFF
TRBV4-1	-	TRBJ1-3	few	15	TGTGCCAGCAGCCCCCTCTCGAACGCTGGAAACACCATATATTTT	CASSPLSNAGNTIYF
TRBV7-9	TRBD1	TRBJ1-1	few	18	TGTGCCAGCAGCTTAGCAATTGGGACAGGGCCCTCGAACACTGAAGCTTTCTTT	CASSLAIGTGPSNTEAFF
TRBV6-1	-	TRBJ2-5	-	16	TGTGCCAGCACTCCACCGGGTTGGAGGGAGAGGGAGACCCAGTACTTC	CASTPPGWRERETQYF
TRBV6-5	TRBD1	TRBJ1-4	-	14	TGTGCCACCCACCGGGACAGCGAGGGCGGAAAACTGTTTTTT	CATHRDSEGGKLFF
TRBV20-1	TRBD1	TRBJ2-7	few	16	TGCAGTGACCCCCTATCGGACAGGGAGACCTCCTACGAGCAGTACTTC	CSDPLSDRETSYEQYF
TRBV7-2	-	TRBJ2-7	few	14	TGTGCCAGCAGCCCCGACAGGACCTCCTACGAGCAGTACTTC	CASSPDRTSYEQYF
TRBV7-9	TRBD2	TRBJ2-5	many	14	TGTGCCAGCAGTCTAGCGGGAGACCCCGAGACCCAGTACTTC	CASSLAGDPETQYF
TRBV7-2	TRBD2	TRBJ2-3	many	16	TGTGCCACGAAAACGACTAGCGGTGGAATGACAGATACGCAGTATTTT	CATKTTSGGMTDTQYF
TRBV27	TRBD1	TRBJ2-1	-	15	TGTGCCAGCAGTACTACAGGGGGCTCCTACAATGAGCAGTTCTTC	CASSTTGGSYNEQFF
TRBV6-1	-	TRBJ2-5	many	13	TGTGCCAGTTCCAGGACCCACCAAGAGACCCAGTACTTC	CASSRTHQETQYF